The 22 T cell receptor beta chains presented below share a single source sample, sequenced in a study of blood T cell repertoires in COVID-19. Assay: immunoSEQ multiplex PCR; the TCRdb copy retains only in-frame clones and omits some. The sample lists some 70,000 clones, around four fifths occurring once. The sequenced sample consisted of peripheral blood. The receptor set was obtained from a woman aged 50 to 60 with acute or convalescent COVID-19.

CDR3 sequence: CASTPAGQLQETQYF. In DNA form, the CDR3 reads TGCGCCAGTACCCCTGCGGGGCAACTCCAAGAGACCCAGTACTTC. V usage is TRBV5-1 and J usage is TRBJ2-5; D possibly corresponds to TRBD2 (6 bases). This CDR3 has 15 residues. The germline CDR1 and CDR2 sequences are SGHRS and YFSETQ. V was pared by 8 bases and J by 1 base, with 18 bases between.

The genes are TRBV28 and TRBJ1-5; TRBD1 is a possible D gene (6 bases). Trimming took 7 bases from V and 5 from J, leaving 18 bases between them. Germline V CDR1 and CDR2: MDHEN, SYDVKM. The CDR3 loop spans 15 amino acids. CDR3 in DNA: TGTGCCAGCACACCCCGGGGGGGCGCGCATCAGCCCCAGCATTTT. Translating it yields CASTPRGGAHQPQHF.

Note on this clone: The same CDR3 is also encoded by other DNA sequences in this sample. V is TRBV5-1 and J is TRBJ1-2, with D perhaps TRBD1 (6 bases). The V end was cut by 4 bases, the J end by 2 bases, with 12 bases between. Germline lookup yields CDR1 SGHRS and CDR2 YFSETQ. CDR3 size: 14 residues. The CDR3 DNA sequence: TGCGCCAGCAGCCTGTTGCAGGGGAACTATGGCTACACCTTC. Its protein is CASSLLQGNYGYTF.

As to this clone: Other DNA sequences within the sample encode an identical CDR3. The gene calls are TRBV2 and TRBJ2-1, with D uncertain. The germline V gene has CDR1 SNHLY and CDR2 FYNNEI. The CDR3 covers 13 residues. The V gene lost 4 bases and the J gene lost 1 base, with 5 bases spanning the gap. This CDR3 reads CASSGQSYNEQFF. In DNA, the CDR3 is TGTGCCAGCAGTGGACAATCCTACAATGAGCAGTTCTTC.

This sequence joins TRBV6-4 and TRBJ1-5; D might be TRBD1 (5 bases). Looked up from germline, CDR1 is MRHNA and CDR2 is SNTAGT. Trimming took off 8 bases at V and 0 bases at J, with 8 bases between the two ends. The CDR3 has 13 amino acids. CDR3 protein: CASSTDSNQPQHF. The CDR3, as DNA: TGTGCCAGCTCGACAGATAGCAATCAGCCCCAGCATTTT.

There are a few counts of this clone. V gene TRBV27 combines with J gene TRBJ1-2, with 7 bases lining up with TRBD1. The J segment lost 8 bases and the V segment lost 4 bases, leaving 4 bases of the junction unmatched. Per the germline V gene, CDR1 is MNHEY and CDR2 is SMNVEV (reference sequence). This CDR3 contains 12 residues. For the CDR3, the DNA is TGTGCCAGCAGTTCCAGGGGGAGCGGCTACACCTTC. This encodes CASSSRGSGYTF.

Turning to this clone: An end of the junction does not agree with germline; a read error may underlie this. The chain has TRBV7-3 and TRBJ2-2, with D perhaps TRBD1 (5 bases). The CDR3 extends over 12 amino acids. CDR1 is SGHTA and CDR2 is FQGTGA in the germline V gene. The CDR3 here is CASSQDTGELFF. In DNA, the CDR3 is TGTGCCAGCAGCCAGGACACTGGGGAGCTGTTTTTT. The full variable domain, with the rest looked up from reference TRBV7-3 and TRBJ2-2, is GAGVSQTPSNKVTEKGKYVELRCDPISGHTALYWYRQSLGQGPEFLIYFQGTGAADDSGLPNDRFFAVRPEGSVSTLKIQRTERGDSAVYLCASSQDTGELFFGEGSRLTVL.

This clone was recorded a few times. The chain uses TRBV12-3 or TRBV12-4 and TRBJ2-5; D unclear. V gave up 4 bases and J gave up 5 bases, with 8 bases separating them. This CDR3 contains 12 residues. CDR3 protein: CASSSHGETQYF. In DNA, the CDR3 is TGTGCCAGCAGTTCTCACGGTGAGACCCAGTACTTC.

This chain uses TRBV11-2 with TRBJ1-2; D may be TRBD1 (6 bases). This CDR3 is 15 amino acids long. Trimming took 4 bases from V and 7 from J, leaving 19 bases between them. From germline, CDR1 is SGHAT and CDR2 FQNNGV. The CDR3 DNA sequence: TGTGCCAGCAGCTCGGATTTGGACAGTAGCCTTGGCTACACCTTC. As protein: CASSSDLDSSLGYTF. The variable domain in full, completed from reference TRBV11-2 and TRBJ1-2, reads EAGVAQSPRYKIIEKRQSVAFWCNPISGHATLYWYQQILGQGPKLLIQFQNNGVVDDSQLPKDRFSAERLKGVDSTLKIQPAKLEDSAVYLCASSSDLDSSLGYTFGSGTRLTVV.

The chain uses TRBV5-1 and TRBJ2-7; tentatively, D is TRBD2 (5 bases). The CDR3 extends over 16 amino acids. V shed 0 bases and J shed 3 bases, with 16 bases lying between them. Per germline, CDR1 SGHRS and CDR2 YFSETQ. CDR3 bases: TGCGCCAGCAGCTTGGCTATAGAGGTTGGGAGCTACGAGCAGTACTTC. Amino acids: CASSLAIEVGSYEQYF.

In this sample, this clone turned up once. The chain employs TRBV5-1 and TRBJ2-5, with D possibly matching TRBD2 (5 bases). With 0 bases removed from V and 1 base from J, the gap between germline ends came to 10 bases. This CDR3 region has 15 residues. CDR1 and CDR2 from the germline V gene are SGHRS and YFSETQ. The CDR3 sequence: CASSLAETTQETQYF. CDR3 sequence (DNA): TGCGCCAGCAGCTTGGCTGAGACTACCCAAGAGACCCAGTACTTC.

The chain has TRBV7-2 and TRBJ1-1; tentatively, D is TRBD1 (5 bases). V dropped 4 bases and J dropped 0 bases, with 9 bases sitting between them. Germline V lookup: CDR1 SGHTA, CDR2 FQGNSA. This CDR3 comprises 14 residues. CDR3 residues: CASSWGGVNTEAFF. CDR3 in DNA: TGTGCCAGCAGCTGGGGGGGGGTGAACACTGAAGCTTTCTTT. The variable domain in full, completed from reference TRBV7-2 and TRBJ1-1, reads GAGVSQSPSNKVTEKGKDVELRCDPISGHTALYWYRQSLGQGLEFLIYFQGNSAPDKSGLPSDRFSAERTGGSVSTLTIQRTQQEDSAVYLCASSWGGVNTEAFFGQGTRLTVV.

V and J are TRBV18 and TRBJ1-5; D is perhaps TRBD1 (6 bases). Germline-derived CDR1 and CDR2 are KGHSH and LQKENI. CDR3 length equals 17 residues. Trimming cost V 6 bases and J 3 bases, with 21 bases left between them. CDR3 nucleotide sequence: TGTGCCAGCTCCCGTCGACAACCCCAGGGGAACAATCAGCCCCAGCATTTT. This gives the protein CASSRRQPQGNNQPQHF.

Only one count was recorded for this clone. The V call is TRBV7-2, the J call TRBJ1-1; D not certain. The germline gives CDR1 SGHTA, CDR2 FQGNSA. The CDR3 is 13 amino acids. The V and J ends lost 6 bases and 0 bases respectively, with 8 bases between them. CDR3 nucleotide sequence: TGTGCCAGCAGGGCTCACATGAACACTGAAGCTTTCTTT. Amino acids: CASRAHMNTEAFF.

The CDR3 coding sequence is TGTGCCAGCAGCTTAGCGGCGACTAGCGGCTACAATGAGCAGTTCTTC. Translated, it gives CASSLAATSGYNEQFF. This chain uses TRBV7-2 with TRBJ2-1, with 9 nucleotides matching TRBD2. Germline trimming cut 0 bases from V and 3 bases from J; bases unmatched to any gene: 3. The CDR3 extends over 16 amino acids. Germline CDR1 SGHTA, CDR2 FQGNSA. The whole variable domain, filled in from reference TRBV7-2 and TRBJ2-1, reads GAGVSQSPSNKVTEKGKDVELRCDPISGHTALYWYRQSLGQGLEFLIYFQGNSAPDKSGLPSDRFSAERTGGSVSTLTIQRTQQEDSAVYLCASSLAATSGYNEQFFGPGTRLTVL.

The chain has TRBV27 and TRBJ1-1; D is unresolved. This CDR3 has 14 residues. Trimming pared 0 bases from V and 0 bases from J, leaving 5 bases between. Germline CDR1 MNHEY, CDR2 SMNVEV (reference sequence). The CDR3 region is CASSLSRLNTEAFF. The CDR3 coding sequence is TGTGCCAGCAGTTTATCGCGCTTGAACACTGAAGCTTTCTTT.

The rearrangement uses TRBV28 and TRBJ2-5; D might be TRBD2 (5 bases). The germline V gene has CDR1 MDHEN and CDR2 SYDVKM. The CDR3 is 15 residues long. V was clipped by 4 bases and J by 1 base, with 13 bases between them. The CDR3 region is CASSSRGLIQETQYF. As DNA, the CDR3 is TGTGCCAGCAGTTCGAGAGGACTGATCCAAGAGACCCAGTACTTC.

In this sample, this clone turned up a few times. The gene calls are TRBV4-3 and TRBJ1-6; 7 nucleotides line up with TRBD1. There are 19 residues in the CDR3. The V and J ends lost 3 bases and 4 bases, in that order; junction bases with no gene match: 15. Germline V gene lookup returns CDR1 LGHNA and CDR2 YSLEER. This chain's CDR3 is CASSQARDSGSGYNSPLHF. Here the CDR3 DNA reads TGCGCCAGCAGCCAGGCGCGGGACAGCGGCTCCGGATATAATTCACCCCTCCACTTT.

The genes are TRBV5-1 and TRBJ1-1; D gene unclear. The CDR3 consists of 13 residues. Germline CDR1 reads SGHRS; CDR2 reads YFSETQ. V dropped 5 bases and J dropped 1 base, with 9 bases sitting between them. CDR3 in amino acids: CASSQNQNTEAFF. The CDR3 DNA reads TGCGCCAGCAGTCAGAACCAGAACACTGAAGCTTTCTTT.

The CDR3 sequence: CASSQNPPGHRGHEQYF. The CDR3 coding sequence is TGTGCCAGCAGCCAGAATCCACCCGGTCACAGGGGTCACGAGCAGTACTTC. The rearrangement links TRBV7-2 to TRBJ2-7; TRBD1 matches 7 bases. The CDR3 is 17 amino acids. With 5 bases clipped from V and 5 bases from J, the junction kept 18 bases outside the gene matches. CDR1 and CDR2 from the germline V gene are SGHTA and FQGNSA.

This sequence joins TRBV28 and TRBJ1-3; unclear D gene. The CDR3 sequence is 18 residues long. CDR1 MDHEN and CDR2 SYDVKM come from the germline V gene. Trimming stripped 2 bases from V and 0 bases from J, with 17 bases between. The CDR3 DNA reads as TGTGCCAGCAGTTTAATCCCCAAGACATCCGCCTCTGGAAACACCATATATTTT. Translation: CASSLIPKTSASGNTIYF. The full variable domain, completed using reference TRBV28 and TRBJ1-3, is DVKVTQSSRYLVKRTGEKVFLECVQDMDHENMFWYRQDPGLGLRLIYFSYDVKMKEKGDIPEGYSVSREKKERFSLILESASTNQTSMYLCASSLIPKTSASGNTIYFGEGSWLTVV.

The chain joins TRBV5-4 to TRBJ2-7; a weak D match, TRBD2 (7 bases). The length of the CDR3 is 15 residues. Germline V gives CDR1 SGHNT, CDR2 YYREEE (reference sequence). Trimming pared 4 bases from V and 6 bases from J, leaving 20 bases between. As DNA, the CDR3 is TGTGCCAGCAGCGGATCTAGCGGAGGAGGGGGCGAGCAGTACTTC. Its translation is CASSGSSGGGGEQYF.